What follows are 26 T cell receptor beta chains derived from one specimen sequenced in a study of T-cell reconstitution after alpha-beta-depleted transplantation in children. TCRbeta library preparation incorporated unique molecular identifiers. TCRdb called the PCR reads again in MiXCR, with one record for every CDR3 protein. The sample yields about 160,000 distinct CDR3 sequences, approximately 12% seen once. Sequencing used PBMCs, obtained before TCRalphabeta/CD19-depleted stem cell transplant. These receptors came from a boy between 2 and 10 years old with acute myeloid leukemia, due to receive a stem cell transplant.

This clonotype has at least ten counts. This rearrangement joins TRBV12-3 or TRBV12-4 to TRBJ1-1; unclear D gene. The CDR3 runs 11 residues. V lost 7 bases, J lost 5 bases, and 8 bases lay in between. The CDR3: CASMVATEAFF. The CDR3 DNA is TGTGCCAGCATGGTGGCAACTGAAGCTTTCTTT.

This clonotype was recorded at least ten times. J is TRBJ2-7 and V is TRBV4-2, with TRBD2 identical over 10 bases. Germline V lookup: CDR1 LGHNA, CDR2 YNFKEQ. The junction had 7 bases not matched to a gene; V was cut back by 3 bases and J by 2 bases. The CDR3 runs to 16 residues. This CDR3 reads CASSQSIAGGTYEQYF. In DNA form, the CDR3 reads TGTGCCAGCAGCCAGAGTATAGCGGGAGGCACCTACGAGCAGTACTTC.

This clonotype was recorded many times. This chain uses TRBV29-1 with TRBJ2-3, with TRBD2 identical over 12 bases. Germline values: CDR1 SQVTM, CDR2 ANQGSEA. The CDR3 spans 17 residues. V gave up 4 bases and J gave up 3 bases; unmatched junction bases: 11. The CDR3 nucleotides are TGCAGCGTTGTCCCCTTTACCGGGACTAGCGGGACAGATACGCAGTATTTT. Amino acid sequence: CSVVPFTGTSGTDTQYF.

This clonotype was seen ten or more times. The chain couples TRBV20-1 to TRBJ1-1; 8 bases are a match to TRBD1. The CDR3 runs 11 residues. CDR1 and CDR2 (germline): DFQATT, SNEGSKA (reference sequence). In nucleotides, the CDR3 is TGCTCACTACAGGGGGGCACTGAAGCTTTCTTT. This gives the protein CSLQGGTEAFF.

The chain uses TRBV12-3 or TRBV12-4 and TRBJ2-4; 8 nucleotides agree with TRBD2. J lost 0 bases, V lost 5 bases, and 6 bases had no gene match. The CDR3 is 16 residues long. The CDR3 DNA reads TGTGCCAGCAGTCCGCCGGGGGGGACAGCCAAAAACATTCAGTACTTC. This sequence encodes CASSPPGGTAKNIQYF.

This chain links TRBV18 with TRBJ2-7; D could derive from TRBD1 or TRBD2 (5 bases each). The CDR3 is 15 amino acids. Germline CDR1 is KGHSH and CDR2 is LQKENI. Trimming shortened V by 6 bases and J by 3 bases, and 18 bases separated the two germline ends. The CDR3, as DNA: TGTGCCAGCTCCCCCTTTGGGGGAATCAACTACGAGCAGTACTTC. It yields the protein CASSPFGGINYEQYF.

This clonotype was counted many times. This chain links TRBV6-2 or TRBV6-3 with TRBJ1-2; D gene ambiguous. Germline values: CDR1 MNHEY, CDR2 SVGEGT. CDR3 length: 14 residues. Between the trimmed V and J ends, which lost 2 bases and 5 bases, there was a span of 12 bases. In DNA, the CDR3 is TGTGCCAGCAGTTACCCGGATGAGGCATATGGCTACACCTTC. The encoded protein is CASSYPDEAYGYTF.

At least ten counts were recorded for this clonotype. The chain uses TRBV4-1 and TRBJ2-1; the match to TRBD1 covers 9 bases. Germline loops: CDR1 MGHRA, CDR2 YSYEKL. This CDR3 comprises 15 residues. V shed 6 bases, J shed 8 bases, and the junction held 11 bases outside the gene matches. The CDR3 DNA reads as TGCGCCAGCAGATCGCCCGGGACAGGGTTATATGAGCAGTTCTTC. This encodes CASRSPGTGLYEQFF.

In its sample, this clonotype was seen many times. This chain connects TRBV29-1 to TRBJ1-5, with D possibly matching TRBD1 (6 bases). CDR3 size: 13 residues. Germline CDR1 reads SQVTM; CDR2 reads ANQGSEA. The V end was cut by 6 bases, the J end by 7 bases, with 16 bases between. The CDR3 here is CSVAEGGGQPQHF. The CDR3, as DNA: TGCAGCGTCGCGGAAGGGGGTGGCCAGCCCCAGCATTTT.

Ten or more counts support this clonotype. The chain recombines TRBV7-9 with TRBJ1-4; D might be TRBD1 (6 bases). CDR3 length: 14 residues. V lost 5 bases, J lost 6 bases, and 13 bases lay in between. Germline V CDR1 and CDR2: SEHNR, FQNEAQ (reference sequence). The CDR3 nucleotides are TGTGCCAGCAGCCCGAGGAGGGGGGATGAAAAACTGTTTTTT. Translation gives CASSPRRGDEKLFF.

This clonotype was recorded at least ten times. The chain links TRBV12-3 or TRBV12-4 to TRBJ1-5; perhaps TRBD1 as D (6 bases). This CDR3 region has 14 residues. V lost 6 bases to trimming and J lost 6 bases, with 15 bases between them. CDR3 coding DNA: TGTGCCAGCAGCACTACAGGGATGGGTCAGCCCCAGCATTTT. As protein: CASSTTGMGQPQHF.

This clonotype came up many times. The rearrangement uses TRBV4-2 and TRBJ1-3, with D hard to call. V dropped 5 bases and J dropped 0 bases, with 14 bases sitting between them. The CDR3 spans 16 residues. Per germline, CDR1 LGHNA and CDR2 YNFKEQ. CDR3 in amino acids: CASSSQLLDSGNTIYF. The CDR3 nucleotides are TGTGCCAGCAGCTCCCAGCTCCTAGACTCTGGAAACACCATATATTTT.

This clonotype occurred many times. The J gene is TRBJ2-1, the V gene TRBV6-5; 10 nucleotides agree with TRBD2. CDR3 length: 17 amino acids. V lost 2 bases, J lost 7 bases, and 11 bases stayed unmatched. Germline V gene data show CDR1 as MNHEY and CDR2 as SVGAGI. The DNA for the CDR3 is TGTGCCAGCAGTTACCGACGCAGCGGGGGGGCCTGGAATGAGCAGTTCTTC. Translation: CASSYRRSGGAWNEQFF.

This clonotype was counted many times. The chain employs TRBV5-1 and TRBJ2-7, with 8 bases lining up with TRBD1. Germline CDR1 is SGHRS and CDR2 is YFSETQ. The CDR3 contains 16 residues. Unmatched junction bases numbered 9, after V lost 0 bases and J lost 4 bases. CDR3 sequence (DNA): TGCGCCAGCAGCTTGGACTTAGGGACAGGTTCATACGAGCAGTACTTC. It is translated as CASSLDLGTGSYEQYF.

There are many counts of this clonotype. The chain uses TRBV6-5 and TRBJ2-7; the match to TRBD1 covers 7 bases. Looked up from germline, CDR1 is MNHEY and CDR2 is SVGAGI. There are 15 residues in the CDR3. V trimming: 1 base; J trimming: 4 bases; junction bases outside the gene matches: 7. The CDR3 DNA sequence: TGTGCCAGCAGTTACTATACAGGGGAAATATACGAGCAGTACTTC. The encoded protein is CASSYYTGEIYEQYF.

This clonotype has at least ten counts. The rearrangement links TRBV4-1 to TRBJ2-3; TRBD2 aligns across 8 bases. Germline CDR1 and CDR2: MGHRA and YSYEKL. The trim removed 6 bases at V and 2 bases at J, leaving 10 bases unmatched. The CDR3 loop spans 16 amino acids. CDR3 DNA: TGCGCCAGCAGTCTTCTTATAGCGGGACCCACAGATACGCAGTATTTT. Residues: CASSLLIAGPTDTQYF.

This clonotype was observed many times. The chain has TRBV12-3 or TRBV12-4 and TRBJ1-1; the match to TRBD1 covers 10 bases. V gave up 3 bases and J gave up 7 bases; unmatched junction bases: 8. The CDR3 spans 15 residues. The CDR3, as DNA: TGTGCCAGCAGTTTTAAGGGACAGGGGACCGGTGAAGCTTTCTTT. Translating gives CASSFKGQGTGEAFF.

There are many counts of this clonotype. CDR3: CSGINGDYTEAFF. As DNA, the CDR3 is TGCAGCGGGATTAACGGGGACTACACTGAAGCTTTCTTT. J is TRBJ1-1 and V is TRBV29-1; TRBD1 might be the D (5 bases). Germline V gives CDR1 SQVTM, CDR2 ANQGSEA. The CDR3 sequence is 13 residues long. Trimming took 7 bases from V and 3 from J, leaving 15 bases between them.

This clonotype appeared many times. This rearrangement joins TRBV12-3 or TRBV12-4 to TRBJ1-5; D not resolved. V lost 7 bases and J 1 base, leaving 11 bases between the germline ends. This CDR3 contains 14 residues. The CDR3 reads CASTPTGSNQPQHF. In DNA, the CDR3 is TGTGCCAGCACCCCGACGGGAAGCAATCAGCCCCAGCATTTT.

This clonotype was recorded at least ten times. J is TRBJ2-7 and V is TRBV29-1; D gene ambiguous. Trimming pared 2 bases from V and 0 bases from J, leaving 11 bases between. The CDR3 totals 14 residues. The V gene's germline CDR1 is SQVTM and CDR2 ANQGSEA. Here the CDR3 DNA reads TGCAGCGTTGAATTGGGCTGGAACTCCTACGAGCAGTACTTC. Its protein product is CSVELGWNSYEQYF.

This clonotype was observed at least ten times. The J gene is TRBJ1-1, the V gene TRBV20-1; TRBD1 matches at 7 bases. V was pared by 0 bases and J by 0 bases, with 4 bases of the junction left unmatched. The CDR3 totals 15 residues. The germline V gene has CDR1 DFQATT and CDR2 SNEGSKA (reference sequence). The CDR3 nucleotides read TGCAGTGCTAGAGACTTACAGGGGCTGAACACTGAAGCTTTCTTT. This encodes CSARDLQGLNTEAFF.

This clonotype was detected many times. The rearrangement links TRBV5-1 to TRBJ2-3; D possibly corresponds to TRBD1 (6 bases). Trimming took off 5 bases at V and 9 bases at J, with 28 bases between the two ends. CDR1 is SGHRS, CDR2 YFSETQ, per germline. The CDR3 has 17 amino acids. CDR3 DNA: TGCGCCAGCAGACGTACAACCGGGACGGTGTCCACAGGGACGCAGTATTTT. It codes for CASRRTTGTVSTGTQYF.

This clonotype appeared many times. The chain joins TRBV7-3 to TRBJ2-2; 7 bases line up with TRBD1. J gave up 6 bases and V 0 bases, and 1 base lay outside the gene matches. Germline-derived CDR1 and CDR2 are SGHTA and FQGTGA. CDR3 length: 14 amino acids. This chain's CDR3 is CASSLTTGAGELFF. The CDR3 DNA reads as TGTGCCAGCAGCTTAACAACAGGGGCCGGGGAGCTGTTTTTT.

This clonotype was seen repeatedly, ten times or more. This chain connects TRBV14 to TRBJ2-3; 7 bases are a match to TRBD2. Germline trimming cut 1 base from V and 1 base from J; bases unmatched to any gene: 5. This CDR3 comprises 16 residues. Germline assignment: CDR1 SGHDN and CDR2 FVKESK. The CDR3 bases are TGTGCCAGCAGCCAAGGCCTAGCGGCGGGCACAGATACGCAGTATTTT. Encoded protein: CASSQGLAAGTDTQYF. Together with reference TRBV14 and TRBJ2-3, the CDR3 gives the full variable domain: EAGVTQFPSHSVIEKGQTVTLRCDPISGHDNLYWYRRVMGKEIKFLLHFVKESKQDESGMPNNRFLAERTGGTYSTLKVQPAELEDSGVYFCASSQGLAAGTDTQYFGPGTRLTVL.

This sequence joins TRBV20-1 and TRBJ2-1; D not certain. The germline gives CDR1 DFQATT, CDR2 SNEGSKA (reference sequence). With 4 bases removed from V and 0 bases from J, the gap between germline ends came to 10 bases. This CDR3 comprises 14 residues. The CDR3 region has the DNA TGCAGTGCTACGGGCGGAAGCTCCTACAATGAGCAGTTCTTC. Its protein is CSATGGSSYNEQFF.

This clonotype was recorded many times. This rearrangement joins TRBV10-3 to TRBJ1-2; D is undetermined. Trimming took 6 bases from V and 0 from J, leaving 5 bases between them. The V gene's germline CDR1 is ENHRY and CDR2 SYGVKD. The CDR3 is made up of 12 amino acids. The CDR3 nucleotides read TGTGCCATCAGGGATACTAACTATGGCTACACCTTC. This translates into CAIRDTNYGYTF.